The T cell receptor beta chain under discussion was sequenced for a study of T cell responses to AZD1222 COVID-19 vaccine. Study observations and caveats: Close to half of all spike-specific TCRs reportedly target regions of the variants that are unmutated. No day 14 peak samples; only post-peak repertoires were characterized. A mostly white British donor set with more females was recruited, and clonal diversity was possibly underestimated.

Trimming took off 8 bases at V and 5 bases at J, with 21 bases between the two ends. The CDR3 length is 15 residues. Germline CDR1 is KGHSH and CDR2 is LQKENI. TCRdb's copy holds only in-frame clones and misses some; the assay was immunoSEQ multiplex PCR. The sample comprises about 94,000 clones, less than 85% of which are singletons, and roughly 5% rests with the top ten. On this clone itself: The antigen remains unidentified.

The material sequenced was peripheral blood, taken 28 days after the second AZD1222 dose. The TCR originated in an adult who received the AZD1222 COVID-19 vaccine. V usage is TRBV18 and J usage is TRBJ1-2; no clear D gene. CDR3 coding DNA: TGTGCCAGCACCCCAATAGGAAACAGCGATTATGGCTACACCTTC. Translation gives CASTPIGNSDYGYTF.